These 17 T cell receptor beta chains originate from one sample sequenced in a study of shared clonotypes between healthy human individuals. CD45RO negativity and positive selection for CCR7 defined naive CD8 cells, a population that excluded terminally differentiated effector memory CD45RA+ cells. Method: immunoSEQ multiplex PCR; TCRdb's copy keeps in-frame clones and lacks some. The table has about 2.1 million clones, roughly 91% seen once. Source material: naive CD8+ T cells from PBMCs. The receptors were gathered from a man aged 18 to 35 in good health. Some clones in this sample may be carry-over from other donors' samples.

The genes are TRBV18 and TRBJ2-1; 7 bases match TRBD2. In germline, CDR1 is KGHSH, CDR2 LQKENI. The V and J ends lost 6 bases and 2 bases, in that order; junction bases with no gene match: 7. The CDR3 has 15 amino acids. The CDR3 is CASSPLGRTYNEQFF. Written as DNA, the CDR3 is TGTGCCAGCTCCCCTCTCGGGAGGACCTACAATGAGCAGTTCTTC. The full variable domain, in which reference TRBV18 and TRBJ2-1 provide the parts outside the CDR3, is NAGVMQNPRHLVRRRGQEARLRCSPMKGHSHVYWYRQLPEEGLKFMVYLQKENIIDESGMPKERFSAEFPKEGPSILRIQQVVRGDSAAYFCASSPLGRTYNEQFFGPGTRLTVL.

The chain employs TRBV27 and TRBJ2-2; D unclear. V lost 7 bases to trimming and J lost 0 bases, with 12 bases between them. The CDR3 covers 15 residues. Germline V gives CDR1 MNHEY, CDR2 SMNVEV (reference sequence). This CDR3 reads CASTYSLTNTGELFF. CDR3 DNA sequence: TGTGCCAGCACTTATAGCCTGACGAACACCGGGGAGCTGTTTTTT.

The chain is built from TRBV21-1 and TRBJ2-3; no check of the table's D call, TRBD2, against the DNA was made. TRBV21-1 is a pseudogene. The CDR3 has 16 residues. The CDR3 nucleotides read TGTGCCAGCAGCAAAGGGACTCCCACATGGCCAGATACGCAGTATTTT. The encoded protein is CASSKGTPTWPDTQYF.

The chain recombines TRBV9 with TRBJ2-1, with 10 bases lining up with TRBD1. J was trimmed by 4 bases and V by 3 bases; bases with no gene match: 7. The CDR3 length is 16 residues. In germline, CDR1 is SGDLS, CDR2 YYNGEE. This CDR3 is CASSAYGTGAYNEQFF. DNA of the CDR3: TGTGCCAGCAGCGCCTACGGGACAGGGGCTTACAATGAGCAGTTCTTC.

In its sample, this clone was seen once. J is TRBJ2-3 and V is TRBV10-3; D unresolved. The V end lost 0 bases, the J end lost 2 bases, and 24 bases lay between the germline ends. Per germline, CDR1 ENHRY and CDR2 SYGVKD. The CDR3 is 20 amino acids. CDR3 in amino acids: CAISESWVADDTTNTDTQYF. The CDR3 nucleotides read TGTGCCATCAGTGAGTCGTGGGTGGCGGATGACACTACGAACACAGATACGCAGTATTTT.

This clone was seen once. J is TRBJ2-7 and V is TRBV28; a possible D gene is TRBD1 (6 bases). The CDR3 runs to 14 residues. The V and J ends lost 3 bases and 0 bases respectively, with 9 bases between them. The germline gives CDR1 MDHEN, CDR2 SYDVKM. The CDR3 sequence: CASSLSTGSYEQYF. The CDR3, as DNA: TGTGCCAGCAGTTTGTCGACAGGCTCCTACGAGCAGTACTTC. The full variable domain, rest sourced from reference TRBV28 and TRBJ2-7, is DVKVTQSSRYLVKRTGEKVFLECVQDMDHENMFWYRQDPGLGLRLIYFSYDVKMKEKGDIPEGYSVSREKKERFSLILESASTNQTSMYLCASSLSTGSYEQYFGPGTRLTVT.

This clone has more than one count but fewer than ten. The gene calls are TRBV30 and TRBJ1-1; D remains ambiguous. The CDR3 runs to 12 residues. V was shortened by 8 bases and J by 1 base, with 11 bases between the two germline ends. Germline V gives CDR1 GTSNPN, CDR2 SVGIG (reference sequence). The CDR3 DNA is TGTGCCGGCGGGTTCTCGAACACTGAAGCTTTCTTT. Its protein product is CAGGFSNTEAFF.

CDR3 DNA sequence: TGTGCCAGCAGCACTTCGGGCCTTACGACTGGAAACACCATATATTTT. Residues: CASSTSGLTTGNTIYF. V gene TRBV7-9 combines with J gene TRBJ1-3; D gene unclear. The CDR3 has 16 amino acids. Germline loops: CDR1 SEHNR, CDR2 FQNEAQ (reference sequence). V was cut by 5 bases and J by 2 bases, with 16 bases left in between.

The rearrangement joins TRBV19 to TRBJ1-5; TRBD1 agrees at 7 bases. V lost 5 bases and J lost 12; bases outside the gene matches: 10. Germline CDR1 LNHDA, CDR2 SQIVND (reference sequence). This CDR3 comprises 13 residues. CDR3 sequence: CASSSLDRSGQHF. The CDR3 DNA follows: TGTGCCAGTAGTTCCTTGGACAGGTCCGGCCAGCATTTT.

The V gene is TRBV9, the J gene TRBJ2-7; 9 bases align to TRBD1. Trimming cost V 6 bases and J 1 base; bases outside gene matches: 8. Germline CDR1 SGDLS, CDR2 YYNGEE. This CDR3 region has 15 residues. The CDR3 DNA sequence: TGTGCCAGCAATCGTAGGGGACAGGGATCCTACGAGCAGTACTTC. It specifies CASNRRGQGSYEQYF.

With respect to this clone: The same CDR3 arises from other DNA sequences in this sample as well. The chain has TRBV27 and TRBJ1-5; tentatively, D is TRBD1 (5 bases). Germline loops: CDR1 MNHEY, CDR2 SMNVEV (reference sequence). V lost 2 bases, J lost 5 bases, and 7 bases lay in between. CDR3 length: 13 amino acids. The CDR3 sequence is CASSLQGDQPQHF. The CDR3 DNA reads as TGTGCCAGCAGTTTACAGGGCGATCAGCCCCAGCATTTT.

This chain uses TRBV11-2 with TRBJ1-1; the D gene is possibly TRBD1 (6 bases). This CDR3 has 11 amino acids. V was pared by 5 bases and J by 8 bases, with 9 bases between. Germline V CDR1 and CDR2: SGHAT, FQNNGV. The CDR3 is CASSHGQEAFF. The CDR3 DNA sequence: TGTGCCAGCAGCCACGGACAGGAAGCTTTCTTT. The complete variable domain, with remaining parts taken from reference TRBV11-2 and TRBJ1-1, reads EAGVAQSPRYKIIEKRQSVAFWCNPISGHATLYWYQQILGQGPKLLIQFQNNGVVDDSQLPKDRFSAERLKGVDSTLKIQPAKLEDSAVYLCASSHGQEAFFGQGTRLTVV.

The chain joins TRBV27 to TRBJ2-7; perhaps TRBD2 as D (6 bases). Germline lookup yields CDR1 MNHEY and CDR2 SMNVEV (reference sequence). Trimming removed 4 bases from V and 0 bases from J, with 13 bases in between. CDR3 size: 15 residues. This CDR3 reads CASSYFGSSSYEQYF. CDR3 nucleotides: TGTGCCAGCAGTTATTTCGGGAGCAGCTCCTACGAGCAGTACTTC.

This chain connects TRBV6-1 to TRBJ2-7, with D possibly being TRBD1 (6 bases). V lost 6 bases to trimming and J lost 0 bases, with 12 bases between them. This CDR3 has 14 residues. Germline values: CDR1 MNHNS, CDR2 SASEGT. Here the CDR3 reads CASRDRPSSYEQYF. For the CDR3, the DNA is TGTGCCAGCAGAGACAGGCCGAGCTCCTACGAGCAGTACTTC.

V gene TRBV30 combines with J gene TRBJ2-7; D is uncertain. Trimming removed 4 bases from V and 2 bases from J, with 12 bases in between. The CDR3 consists of 13 residues. Germline CDR1 reads GTSNPN; CDR2 reads SVGIG (reference sequence). The CDR3 DNA reads as TGTGCCTGGAAACACCCTTGGGCCTACGAGCAGTACTTC. Translated: CAWKHPWAYEQYF.

The chain employs TRBV4-1 and TRBJ2-2; the D call may be TRBD1 or TRBD2 (5 bases each). The CDR3 consists of 16 residues. Per germline, CDR1 MGHRA and CDR2 YSYEKL. V lost 1 base to trimming and J lost 4 bases, with 13 bases between them. DNA of the CDR3: TGCGCCAGCAGCCAAGTTCCCCCTGGGGGCACCGGGGAGCTGTTTTTT. Its translation: CASSQVPPGGTGELFF.

The chain employs TRBV5-4 and TRBJ2-7; D is possibly TRBD1 (5 bases). The CDR3 consists of 13 residues. Trimming removed 2 bases at V and 3 bases at J, with 9 bases between. The germline CDR1 and CDR2 sequences are SGHNT and YYREEE (reference sequence). CDR3 region: CASSFTQGYEQYF. CDR3 DNA: TGTGCCAGCAGCTTCACTCAGGGCTACGAGCAGTACTTC.